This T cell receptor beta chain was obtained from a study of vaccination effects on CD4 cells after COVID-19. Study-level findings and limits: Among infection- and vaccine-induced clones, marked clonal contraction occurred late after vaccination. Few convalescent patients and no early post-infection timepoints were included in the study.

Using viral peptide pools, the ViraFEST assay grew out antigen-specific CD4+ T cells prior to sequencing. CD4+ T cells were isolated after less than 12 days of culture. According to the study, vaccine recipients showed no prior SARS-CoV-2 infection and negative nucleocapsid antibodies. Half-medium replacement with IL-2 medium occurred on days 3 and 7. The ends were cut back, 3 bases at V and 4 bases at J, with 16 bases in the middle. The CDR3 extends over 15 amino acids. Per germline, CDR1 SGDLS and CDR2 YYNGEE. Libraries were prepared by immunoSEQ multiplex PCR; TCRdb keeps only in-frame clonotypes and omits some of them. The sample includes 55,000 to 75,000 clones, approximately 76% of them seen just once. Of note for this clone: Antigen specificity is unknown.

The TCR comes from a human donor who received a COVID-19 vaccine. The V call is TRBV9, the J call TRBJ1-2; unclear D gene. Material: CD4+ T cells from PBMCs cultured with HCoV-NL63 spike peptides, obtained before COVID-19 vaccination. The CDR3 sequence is CASSEGRSTIYGYTF. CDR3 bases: TGTGCCAGCAGCGAGGGCAGGTCCACAATCTATGGCTACACCTTC.